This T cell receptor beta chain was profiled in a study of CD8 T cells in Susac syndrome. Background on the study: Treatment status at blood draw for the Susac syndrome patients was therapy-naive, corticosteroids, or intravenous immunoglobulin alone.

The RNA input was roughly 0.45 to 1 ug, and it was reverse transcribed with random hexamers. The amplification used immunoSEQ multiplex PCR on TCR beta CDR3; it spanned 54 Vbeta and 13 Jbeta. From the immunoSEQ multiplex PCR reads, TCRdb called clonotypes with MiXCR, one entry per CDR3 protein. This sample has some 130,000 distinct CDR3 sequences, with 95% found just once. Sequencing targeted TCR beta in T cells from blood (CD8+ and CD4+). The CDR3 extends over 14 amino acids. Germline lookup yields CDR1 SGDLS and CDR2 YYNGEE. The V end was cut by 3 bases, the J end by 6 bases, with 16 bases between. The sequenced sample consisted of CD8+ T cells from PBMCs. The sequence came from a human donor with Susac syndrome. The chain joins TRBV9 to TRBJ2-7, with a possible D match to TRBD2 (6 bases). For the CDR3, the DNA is TGTGCCAGCAGCGGCATTAACGGGGGAGGCGAGCAGTACTTC. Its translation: CASSGINGGGEQYF. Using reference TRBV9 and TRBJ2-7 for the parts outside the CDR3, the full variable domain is DSGVTQTPKHLITATGQRVTLRCSPRSGDLSVYWYQQSLDQGLQFLIQYYNGEERAKGNILERFSAQQFPDLHSELNLSSLELGDSALYFCASSGINGGGEQYFGPGTRLTVT.